This entry describes one TCR beta chain. The data derive from a study of blood T cell repertoires in COVID-19. Study context: Samples came from the United States, Italy and Spain, spanning acute and convalescent COVID-19. Sample material is recorded as cDNA or gDNA derived from T cells, B-cell-depleted T cells, or PBMCs.

This table comes from immunoSEQ multiplex PCR, and its TCRdb copy is limited to in-frame clones, with some not included. The sample includes about 15,000 clones, approximately 80% seen only once; the top ten take 22%. Trimming pared 5 bases from V and 0 bases from J, leaving 7 bases between. The CDR3 runs to 13 residues. CDR1 LGHDT and CDR2 YNNKEL come from the germline V gene (reference sequence). The sequencing input was peripheral blood. This rearrangement joins TRBV3-1 (or the pseudogene TRBV3-2) to TRBJ1-1; D not resolved. The sequence came from a man between 60 and 75 years old with active or convalescent COVID-19. CDR3 in amino acids: CASSVELNTEAFF. The CDR3 DNA follows: TGTGCCAGCAGCGTAGAGTTGAACACTGAAGCTTTCTTT.